These T cell receptor beta chains were read from a single sample in a study of blood T cell repertoires in COVID-19. The method was immunoSEQ multiplex PCR; TCRdb's version includes in-frame clones alone and lacks a portion of them. The sample has roughly 100,000 clones, around 90% seen once. The sample comprised peripheral blood. The source of these receptors is a human donor in a cohort sampled during active COVID-19. CDR3s include the opening cysteine and the closing phenylalanine or tryptophan. Fields, in order: CDR3 protein, CDR3 DNA, V gene, J gene, D gene, clone size. D genes are given only for firm matches. Not all rows give a size; the values are once, few, many and, for expanded clones, a class.

CDR3 protein: CASSSLSVGYTF
CDR3 DNA: TGTGCCAGCAGCTCACTATCTGTGGGCTACACCTTC
V gene: TRBV11-2
J gene: TRBJ1-2
D gene: -
clone size: -

CDR3 protein: CASSLALAGSFSYEQYF
CDR3 DNA: TGTGCCAGCAGCTTAGCACTAGCGGGATCCTTCTCCTACGAGCAGTACTTC
V gene: TRBV7-6
J gene: TRBJ2-7
D gene: TRBD2
clone size: -

CDR3 protein: CASSIRDRGLGNQPQHF
CDR3 DNA: TGTGCCAGTAGTATCCGGGACAGGGGGCTTGGCAATCAGCCCCAGCATTTT
V gene: TRBV19
J gene: TRBJ1-5
D gene: TRBD1
clone size: once

CDR3 protein: CASSQAQGQDYGYTF
CDR3 DNA: TGCGCCAGCAGCCAAGCCCAAGGACAGGATTATGGCTACACCTTC
V gene: TRBV4-1
J gene: TRBJ1-2
D gene: TRBD1
clone size: -

CDR3 protein: CASIGYGDSPLHF
CDR3 DNA: TGTGCCAGCATCGGGTATGGCGATTCACCCCTCCACTTT
V gene: TRBV2
J gene: TRBJ1-6
D gene: -
clone size: -

CDR3 protein: CASSRRQGSTNEKLFF
CDR3 DNA: TGTGCCAGTAGTCGCCGACAGGGATCAACTAATGAAAAACTGTTTTTT
V gene: TRBV19
J gene: TRBJ1-4
D gene: TRBD1
clone size: -

CDR3 protein: CASSLEIRAAGGGYGYTF
CDR3 DNA: TGTGCCAGCAGCTTAGAGATAAGGGCTGCAGGGGGCGGCTATGGCTACACCTTC
V gene: TRBV7-6
J gene: TRBJ1-2
D gene: TRBD1
clone size: -

CDR3 protein: CASSLLAGIYEQYF
CDR3 DNA: TGTGCCAGCAGCTTACTAGCGGGGATATACGAGCAGTACTTC
V gene: TRBV7-2
J gene: TRBJ2-7
D gene: TRBD2
clone size: -

CDR3 protein: CASSIQGARTNEKLFF
CDR3 DNA: TGTGCCAGTAGTATACAGGGGGCGCGGACTAATGAAAAACTGTTTTTT
V gene: TRBV19
J gene: TRBJ1-4
D gene: TRBD1
clone size: -

CDR3 protein: CASSVAAGQETQYF
CDR3 DNA: TGTGCCAGCAGCGTAGCTGCGGGGCAGGAGACCCAGTACTTC
V gene: TRBV9
J gene: TRBJ2-5
D gene: -
clone size: -

CDR3 protein: CASSLGQGGPTGGKLFF
CDR3 DNA: TGCGCCAGCAGCCTAGGACAGGGAGGGCCGACTGGCGGAAAACTGTTTTTT
V gene: TRBV4-3
J gene: TRBJ1-4
D gene: TRBD1
clone size: -

CDR3 protein: CASSQPSGIYGYTF
CDR3 DNA: TGTGCCAGCAGCCAACCGTCAGGGATTTATGGCTACACCTTC
V gene: TRBV3-1/TRBV3-2
J gene: TRBJ1-2
D gene: -
clone size: once

CDR3 protein: CASTEGSHDEQFF
CDR3 DNA: TGTGCCAGCACCGAGGGTAGTCATGATGAGCAGTTCTTC
V gene: TRBV2
J gene: TRBJ2-1
D gene: -
clone size: few

CDR3 protein: CASSFRGSYEQYF
CDR3 DNA: TGTGCCAGCAGTTTCAGGGGATCCTACGAGCAGTACTTC
V gene: TRBV28
J gene: TRBJ2-7
D gene: -
clone size: once

CDR3 protein: CASSQIDRPPYEQYF
CDR3 DNA: TGTGCCAGTAGTCAAATCGACAGGCCCCCCTACGAGCAGTACTTC
V gene: TRBV19
J gene: TRBJ2-7
D gene: -
clone size: -

CDR3 protein: CASSLEQGTINTEAFF
CDR3 DNA: TGCGCCAGCAGCTTGGAACAGGGAACTATTAACACTGAAGCTTTCTTT
V gene: TRBV5-1
J gene: TRBJ1-1
D gene: -
clone size: -

CDR3 protein: CAVRGLGYGYTF
CDR3 DNA: TGTGCCGTTAGGGGTCTTGGCTATGGCTACACCTTC
V gene: TRBV12-3/TRBV12-4
J gene: TRBJ1-2
D gene: -
clone size: -

CDR3 protein: CASSLGLPVANEKLFF
CDR3 DNA: TGTGCCAGCAGTTTGGGACTCCCGGTAGCTAATGAAAAACTGTTTTTT
V gene: TRBV28
J gene: TRBJ1-4
D gene: -
clone size: -

CDR3 protein: CASSDVALGKNIQYF
CDR3 DNA: TGCGCCAGCAGTGATGTAGCGTTGGGCAAAAACATTCAGTACTTC
V gene: TRBV10-2
J gene: TRBJ2-4
D gene: -
clone size: -

CDR3 protein: CASSTGTSESYEQYF
CDR3 DNA: TGTGCCAGCTCAACCGGGACTAGCGAGTCCTACGAGCAGTACTTC
V gene: TRBV18
J gene: TRBJ2-7
D gene: TRBD2
clone size: once

CDR3 protein: CASSHRETGTEAFF
CDR3 DNA: TGTGCCAGCTCACACAGGGAAACCGGGACTGAAGCTTTCTTT
V gene: TRBV18
J gene: TRBJ1-1
D gene: -
clone size: -

CDR3 protein: CASSIRQGGYTF
CDR3 DNA: TGTGCCAGTAGTATCCGACAGGGAGGCTACACCTTC
V gene: TRBV19
J gene: TRBJ1-2
D gene: TRBD1
clone size: once

CDR3 protein: CASSPGQNYGYTF
CDR3 DNA: TGTGCCAGCTCACCGGGACAGAACTATGGCTACACCTTC
V gene: TRBV18
J gene: TRBJ1-2
D gene: TRBD1
clone size: -

CDR3 protein: CASSESDRSGDQPQHF
CDR3 DNA: TGCGCCAGCAGTGAGTCGGACAGGTCGGGGGATCAGCCCCAGCATTTT
V gene: TRBV10-2
J gene: TRBJ1-5
D gene: TRBD1
clone size: -

CDR3 protein: CASSSTGYGYTF
CDR3 DNA: TGTGCCAGCAGCTCGACAGGCTATGGCTACACCTTC
V gene: TRBV11-2
J gene: TRBJ1-2
D gene: -
clone size: -

CDR3 protein: CASRSNLGTGSEQYF
CDR3 DNA: TGTGCCAGCAGGTCCAACCTCGGGACAGGGTCCGAGCAGTACTTC
V gene: TRBV28
J gene: TRBJ2-7
D gene: TRBD1
clone size: -

CDR3 protein: CASSQLVNTEAFF
CDR3 DNA: TGCGCCAGCAGCCAGTTAGTGAACACTGAAGCTTTCTTT
V gene: TRBV4-1
J gene: TRBJ1-1
D gene: -
clone size: -

CDR3 protein: CASSDQGLAKNIQYF
CDR3 DNA: TGTGCCAGCAGTGACCAGGGTCTAGCCAAAAACATTCAGTACTTC
V gene: TRBV25-1
J gene: TRBJ2-4
D gene: -
clone size: -

CDR3 protein: CASSFEGASYNEQFF
CDR3 DNA: TGCGCCAGCAGCTTTGAGGGAGCCTCCTACAATGAGCAGTTCTTC
V gene: TRBV5-1
J gene: TRBJ2-1
D gene: -
clone size: -

CDR3 protein: CASSLGAGRYNEQFF
CDR3 DNA: TGTGCTAGCAGCTTAGGGGCGGGGCGCTACAATGAGCAGTTCTTC
V gene: TRBV7-7
J gene: TRBJ2-1
D gene: -
clone size: -

CDR3 protein: CASSPGTGIGYEQYF
CDR3 DNA: TGTGCCAGTAGTCCCGGGACAGGGATCGGGTACGAGCAGTACTTC
V gene: TRBV19
J gene: TRBJ2-7
D gene: TRBD1
clone size: once

CDR3 protein: CASSRNLVDGYTF
CDR3 DNA: TGTGCCAGCAGCCGAAACCTAGTTGATGGCTACACCTTC
V gene: TRBV7-8
J gene: TRBJ1-2
D gene: -
clone size: -

CDR3 protein: CASSPLGTGWGSTDTQYF
CDR3 DNA: TGCGCCAGCAGCCCCCTCGGGACAGGCTGGGGAAGCACAGATACGCAGTATTTT
V gene: TRBV4-1
J gene: TRBJ2-3
D gene: TRBD1
clone size: -

CDR3 protein: CASSLGSANYGYTF
CDR3 DNA: TGTGCCAGCAGCTTAGGTTCCGCTAACTATGGCTACACCTTC
V gene: TRBV7-2
J gene: TRBJ1-2
D gene: -
clone size: -

CDR3 protein: CASSSYKGGANTGELFF
CDR3 DNA: TGTGCCAGCAGCTCCTACAAGGGGGGGGCGAACACCGGGGAGCTGTTTTTT
V gene: TRBV11-3
J gene: TRBJ2-2
D gene: -
clone size: -

CDR3 protein: CASSRTQTSGEGYEQYF
CDR3 DNA: TGCGCCAGCAGCCGGACCCAAACTAGCGGGGAAGGCTACGAGCAGTACTTC
V gene: TRBV5-1
J gene: TRBJ2-7
D gene: TRBD2
clone size: -

CDR3 protein: CASSQPKTESYEQYF
CDR3 DNA: TGCGCCAGCAGTCAACCGAAGACGGAGTCCTACGAGCAGTACTTC
V gene: TRBV23-1
J gene: TRBJ2-7
D gene: -
clone size: -

CDR3 protein: CASSYGTGGVEQYF
CDR3 DNA: TGTGCCAGCAGTTACGGGACAGGGGGAGTCGAGCAGTACTTC
V gene: TRBV6-5
J gene: TRBJ2-7
D gene: TRBD1
clone size: -

CDR3 protein: CASTGGQSTYNEQFF
CDR3 DNA: TGTGCCAGCACTGGCGGACAGTCTACATACAATGAGCAGTTCTTC
V gene: TRBV6-5
J gene: TRBJ2-1
D gene: -
clone size: -

CDR3 protein: CASGQGYSPLHF
CDR3 DNA: TGTGCCAGTGGACAGGGTTATTCACCCCTCCACTTT
V gene: TRBV10-3
J gene: TRBJ1-6
D gene: TRBD1
clone size: few

CDR3 protein: CASSLADRPNSPLHF
CDR3 DNA: TGTGCCAGCAGCTTGGCCGACAGGCCCAATTCACCCCTCCACTTT
V gene: TRBV5-4
J gene: TRBJ1-6
D gene: -
clone size: -

CDR3 protein: CAWDYSNQPQHF
CDR3 DNA: TGTGCCTGGGACTATAGCAATCAGCCCCAGCATTTT
V gene: TRBV30
J gene: TRBJ1-5
D gene: -
clone size: -

CDR3 protein: CASSRGPNTEAFF
CDR3 DNA: TGTGCCAGCAGCCGCGGTCCAAACACTGAAGCTTTCTTT
V gene: TRBV14
J gene: TRBJ1-1
D gene: -
clone size: -

CDR3 protein: CASSPSGRSGYEQYF
CDR3 DNA: TGTGCCAGCAGCCCAAGCGGGAGGTCTGGCTACGAGCAGTACTTC
V gene: TRBV6-2/TRBV6-3
J gene: TRBJ2-7
D gene: TRBD2
clone size: few

CDR3 protein: CASSLTGRGRNTGELFF
CDR3 DNA: TGTGCCAGCAGCTTAACGGGCAGGGGGCGGAACACCGGGGAGCTGTTTTTT
V gene: TRBV7-3
J gene: TRBJ2-2
D gene: TRBD1
clone size: once